These T cell receptor beta chains were read from a single sample in a study of T cells after yellow fever vaccination. TCRdb itself ran the 5' RACE reads through MiXCR, one entry per CDR3 protein. The table includes under 80,000 distinct CDR3 sequences, approximately 7.4% detected once. The sequencing here drew on CD8+ T cells sorted from PBMCs, taken 15 days after the yellow fever booster vaccination. These TCRs come from a man aged 25 to 40 who received the YFV17D yellow fever vaccine. CDR3s include the opening cysteine and the closing phenylalanine or tryptophan. D genes are given only for firm matches. Clone size is given for some rows only: seen once, a few or many times, or a class if the clone is expanded.

TGTGCCAGCAGTCCCCGACAGGGGGTGTCCGGGGAGCTGTTTTTT | CASSPRQGVSGELFF | TRBD1 | many | TRBJ2-2 | TRBV12-3/TRBV12-4
TGTGCCAGCAGCCAAGCACCCCCCGGGACTAGCGGGACTAGCACAGATACGCAGTATTTT | CASSQAPPGTSGTSTDTQYF | TRBD2 | many | TRBJ2-3 | TRBV4-2
TGTGCCAGCAGCGGGGGACTAGACGAGACCCAGTACTTC | CASSGGLDETQYF | TRBD2 | NA | TRBJ2-5 | TRBV5-4
TGTGCCAGTAGTATAGCGGGAACAGAGCAGTTCTTC | CASSIAGTEQFF | NA | many | TRBJ2-1 | TRBV19
TGTGCCAGCAGCTCCATTTCAGCAGGGGGGGATCAAGAGACCCAGTACTTC | CASSSISAGGDQETQYF | NA | many | TRBJ2-5 | TRBV5-6
TGCAGCGGTACTAGAGAAGTTGGGAATGAGCAGTTCTTC | CSGTREVGNEQFF | NA | NA | TRBJ2-1 | TRBV29-1
TGCGCCAGCAGTCAAGGTAGCGGGTCCTCCTACGAGCAGTACTTC | CASSQGSGSSYEQYF | TRBD2 | many | TRBJ2-7 | TRBV23-1
TGTGCCAGCAGTCTAGCGGGGCCAGGATACGAGCAGTACTTC | CASSLAGPGYEQYF | TRBD2 | many | TRBJ2-7 | TRBV12-3/TRBV12-4
TGTGCCAGCAACATCGGTTACGAGCAGTACTTC | CASNIGYEQYF | NA | many | TRBJ2-7 | TRBV2
TGTGCCAGCAGTCAAGGAGGGACTAGATGGGGCAATGAGCAGTTCTTC | CASSQGGTRWGNEQFF | TRBD2 | many | TRBJ2-1 | TRBV9
TGTGCCAGCAGCTCCATTGACCTTACGCAGTATTTT | CASSSIDLTQYF | NA | many | TRBJ2-3 | TRBV5-6
TGCGCCAGCAGCTTGGACAGGGGCAGCTCTGGAAACACCATATATTTT | CASSLDRGSSGNTIYF | TRBD1 | NA | TRBJ1-3 | TRBV5-1
TGCGCCAGCAGCTTGTATGGCCCACAGACCGGGGAGCTGTTTTTT | CASSLYGPQTGELFF | NA | NA | TRBJ2-2 | TRBV5-1
TGTGCCACCTTGGCGGGAGAGGGGGAGACCCAGTACTTC | CATLAGEGETQYF | TRBD2 | many | TRBJ2-5 | TRBV12-3/TRBV12-4
TGCGCCAGCACGCCCACAATCTCGGCAGATACGCAGTATTTT | CASTPTISADTQYF | NA | NA | TRBJ2-3 | TRBV5-1
TGTGCCAGCAGCTTAGCGAGTGGGGGTCGGTCTTCGGATACGCAGTATTTT | CASSLASGGRSSDTQYF | NA | many | TRBJ2-3 | TRBV7-8
TGTGCCAGCAGCTTTAGAGGATCCTACAATGAGCAGTTCTTC | CASSFRGSYNEQFF | NA | many | TRBJ2-1 | TRBV5-6
TGTGCCACCAGCAGAGATGAGGGCACCGGGGAGCTGTTTTTT | CATSRDEGTGELFF | NA | many | TRBJ2-2 | TRBV15
TGTGCCACCAGCAGAGGCGCTAGGCCTAGCGGGAGGAGAACAGATACGCAGTATTTT | CATSRGARPSGRRTDTQYF | TRBD2 | many | TRBJ2-3 | TRBV15
TGTGCCAGCAGTTCCACCGGGACTAGCGGGATGTCCAAAAACATTCAGTACTTC | CASSSTGTSGMSKNIQYF | TRBD2 | many | TRBJ2-4 | TRBV2
TGCGCCAGCAGCCAAGATTCAACTAGCGGGAGCTATGAGCAGTTCTTC | CASSQDSTSGSYEQFF | TRBD2 | many | TRBJ2-1 | TRBV4-3
TGCAGCGTTGATGGAGGGTTCAACGAGCAGTACTTC | CSVDGGFNEQYF | NA | many | TRBJ2-7 | TRBV29-1
TGTGCCAGCAGCCCTAGTTTTTTGGACAGGCCTCAAAACATTCAGTACTTC | CASSPSFLDRPQNIQYF | TRBD1 | NA | TRBJ2-4 | TRBV7-2
TGTGCCACCAGCACTCTTTGGACTAGCGGGAGAGGAGAGACCCAGTACTTC | CATSTLWTSGRGETQYF | TRBD2 | many | TRBJ2-5 | TRBV15
TGTGCCAGCCGGCGATACCAAGGAGATACGCAGTATTTT | CASRRYQGDTQYF | NA | many | TRBJ2-3 | TRBV6-1
TGCAGTGCTAGACCGGCGGACACAGATACGCAGTATTTT | CSARPADTDTQYF | NA | many | TRBJ2-3 | TRBV20-1
TGCAGTGCTAGGGCGTCTAGGGCAGGGGAGCAGTACTTC | CSARASRAGEQYF | NA | many | TRBJ2-7 | TRBV20-1
TGCGCCAGCAGCCAAGGCCTGAATTCACTGGACTCCACAGATACGCAGTATTTT | CASSQGLNSLDSTDTQYF | NA | many | TRBJ2-3 | TRBV4-1
TGCAGTGCTAGAGAGGCTCAAGAGACCCAGTACTTC | CSAREAQETQYF | NA | many | TRBJ2-5 | TRBV20-1
TGCAGTGCTAGAGAGACTAGCGGGAGGGCCACCTACGAGCAGTACTTC | CSARETSGRATYEQYF | TRBD2 | many | TRBJ2-7 | TRBV20-1
TGCAGCGTTGCCGGGACAAGGATTAATGAGCAGTTCTTC | CSVAGTRINEQFF | NA | many | TRBJ2-1 | TRBV29-1
TGCAGCGTTTGGGGGGAGACTGACACCGGGGAGCTGTTTTTT | CSVWGETDTGELFF | NA | many | TRBJ2-2 | TRBV29-1
TGTGCCAGCAGCGTAACGGTTGGGGCCAACGTCCTGACTTTC | CASSVTVGANVLTF | NA | many | TRBJ2-6 | TRBV9
TGCAGTGCTAGTGACACGGGAGAGGCAGATACGCAGTATTTT | CSASDTGEADTQYF | NA | many | TRBJ2-3 | TRBV20-1
TGCAGTGCTAGAGGCCGACTAGCGGGAGTGAGTATTTCCTACAATGAGCAGTTCTTC | CSARGRLAGVSISYNEQFF | TRBD2 | NA | TRBJ2-1 | TRBV20-1
TGCAGTGCTCCCCCTCTAAGCGGGAGCGGGGATACGCAGTATTTT | CSAPPLSGSGDTQYF | TRBD2 | many | TRBJ2-3 | TRBV20-1
TGTGCCAGCAGCGTAGCAAGCTTCCCCTACGAGCAGTACTTC | CASSVASFPYEQYF | NA | many | TRBJ2-7 | TRBV9
TGTGCCAGCACCCTCAGGGATGAGCAGTTCTTC | CASTLRDEQFF | NA | many | TRBJ2-1 | TRBV7-9
TGTGCTAGCGGAGGAGTGGGGACCCAGTACTTC | CASGGVGTQYF | NA | many | TRBJ2-5 | TRBV12-5
TGTGCCAGCAGCCTCCGGACTAGCGGGAGTAAGAACGAGCAGTACTTC | CASSLRTSGSKNEQYF | TRBD2 | few | TRBJ2-7 | TRBV7-2
TGTGCCAGCAGCCCAGGCGTTGAGCAGTTCTTC | CASSPGVEQFF | NA | NA | TRBJ2-1 | TRBV5-5
TGTGCCAGCAAAGGGGCATCAGACTACGAGCAGTACTTC | CASKGASDYEQYF | NA | NA | TRBJ2-7 | TRBV6-5
TGTGCCAGTAGTATAGGAGGAAGGGAGCAGTACTTC | CASSIGGREQYF | NA | many | TRBJ2-7 | TRBV19
TGTGCCAGCAGTTGGCGGTCAGAATTCTACGAGCAGTACTTC | CASSWRSEFYEQYF | NA | NA | TRBJ2-7 | TRBV27
TGCAGTGCTAGAAAGAGGGAGAGCTCCTACGAGCAGTACTTC | CSARKRESSYEQYF | NA | many | TRBJ2-7 | TRBV20-1
TGTGCCAGCAGCCAAGATCGGGGCGGCCGAAGGGATGAGCAGTTCTTC | CASSQDRGGRRDEQFF | NA | many | TRBJ2-1 | TRBV3-1
TGCAGTGCTAGGGGACCGGGCGCTAGAGTCCCAATGGGCGAAGCTTTCTTT | CSARGPGARVPMGEAFF | NA | many | TRBJ1-1 | TRBV20-1
TGTGCCAGCAGTTTATCGACAGCCCTAGCCAAAAACATTCAGTACTTC | CASSLSTALAKNIQYF | NA | many | TRBJ2-4 | TRBV6-5
TGTGCCAGCAGCTCCGTAGCGGGGGATTACGAGCAGTACTTC | CASSSVAGDYEQYF | TRBD2 | many | TRBJ2-7 | TRBV7-2
TGCAGTGCTAGCGATAAGGTTTCCTACGAGCAGTACTTC | CSASDKVSYEQYF | NA | many | TRBJ2-7 | TRBV20-1
TGCGCCAGCAGTAGGGCCGGACTAGCGGGGCTCTACAATGAGCAGTTCTTC | CASSRAGLAGLYNEQFF | TRBD2 | many | TRBJ2-1 | TRBV5-1
TGTGCCAGCAGTGGGGAACAGGGGGAAAGGCTCTACGAGCAGTACTTC | CASSGEQGERLYEQYF | TRBD1 | many | TRBJ2-7 | TRBV12-3/TRBV12-4
TGTGCCAGCAGTCTAGTGGAGGAAGGGAGAGAGCAGTTCTTC | CASSLVEEGREQFF | NA | many | TRBJ2-1 | TRBV9
TGTGCCAGCAGTCCGAAAGCCCACCGGGCCCCTTGGGGCGAGCAGTACTTC | CASSPKAHRAPWGEQYF | NA | many | TRBJ2-7 | TRBV12-3/TRBV12-4